A selection of T cell receptor beta chains follows, all from one sample in a study of blood T cell repertoires in COVID-19. Libraries were prepared by immunoSEQ multiplex PCR; TCRdb keeps only in-frame clonotypes and omits some of them. The table lists approximately 290,000 clones, around 89% of them singletons. Material: peripheral blood. The receptors stem from a young man with acute or convalescent COVID-19. The CDR3 runs from the conserved cysteine through the conserved F or W. D genes are given only for firm matches. Clone size is stated in some rows and not others, as once, few, many or a class when expanded.

j_call	v_call	clone_size	d_call	cdr3_aa	cdr3_nt
TRBJ1-1	TRBV3-1/TRBV3-2	.	TRBD1	CASSRRTGEAFF	TGTGCCAGCAGTCGTCGGACAGGTGAAGCTTTCTTT
TRBJ1-1	TRBV5-1	.	TRBD1	CASSHGTGELRTEAFF	TGCGCCAGCAGCCACGGGACAGGGGAGTTAAGGACTGAAGCTTTCTTT
TRBJ2-6	TRBV9	once	TRBD1	CASSSRWDSGVLLTF	TGTGCCAGCAGCTCGCGGTGGGACAGTGGGGTCCTCCTGACTTTC
TRBJ2-1	TRBV14	.	.	CASSPRRDEQFF	TGTGCCAGCAGCCCGCGGAGGGATGAGCAGTTCTTC
TRBJ2-5	TRBV5-1	.	TRBD1	CASSVTGEETQYF	TGCGCCAGCAGCGTTACAGGGGAAGAGACCCAGTACTTC
TRBJ1-6	TRBV6-6	few	TRBD1	CASGGETGVSPLHF	TGTGCCAGCGGGGGGGAGACAGGGGTATCACCCCTCCACTTT
TRBJ2-1	TRBV18	once	TRBD1	CASSPGTGGFNEQFF	TGTGCCAGCTCACCCGGGACAGGGGGCTTCAATGAGCAGTTCTTC
TRBJ1-5	TRBV25-1	few	TRBD1	CASRRQGEGQPQHF	TGTGCCAGCAGGAGACAGGGGGAGGGTCAGCCCCAGCATTTT
TRBJ1-6	TRBV7-9	.	.	CASSPHVLADSPLHF	TGTGCCAGCAGCCCTCACGTCCTGGCGGATTCACCCCTCCACTTT
TRBJ2-7	TRBV24-1	.	TRBD1	CATSDSGTGGREQYF	TGTGCCACCAGTGATTCCGGGACAGGGGGCCGGGAGCAGTACTTC
TRBJ2-7	TRBV13	.	.	CASSLIGEAYEQYF	TGTGCCAGCAGCTTAATAGGGGAGGCCTACGAGCAGTACTTC
TRBJ2-7	TRBV6-5	.	TRBD1	CASIWTGTDEQYF	TGTGCCAGCATCTGGACAGGGACAGACGAGCAGTACTTC
TRBJ2-7	TRBV12-3/TRBV12-4	.	.	CASSYSGEQYF	TGTGCCAGCAGTTATTCGGGGGAGCAGTACTTC
TRBJ2-6	TRBV3-1/TRBV3-2	once	TRBD2	CASSQETPSGRNSGANVLTF	TGTGCCAGCAGCCAAGAAACCCCCAGCGGGAGGAATTCTGGGGCCAACGTCCTGACTTTC
TRBJ1-5	TRBV19	.	.	CASSIAADNHQPQHF	TGTGCCAGTAGTATAGCGGCAGACAACCATCAGCCCCAGCATTTT
TRBJ1-1	TRBV9	.	.	CASSVATGRTEAFF	TGTGCCAGCAGCGTAGCTACGGGGAGGACTGAAGCTTTCTTT
TRBJ2-7	TRBV11-2	.	TRBD1	CASKQDRVSYEQYF	TGTGCCAGCAAACAGGACAGGGTTTCCTACGAGCAGTACTTC
TRBJ1-5	TRBV29-1	.	.	CSVAQGENQPQHF	TGCAGCGTTGCACAGGGTGAGAATCAGCCCCAGCATTTT
TRBJ1-5	TRBV27	once	.	CASSPSGGSNQPQHF	TGTGCCAGCAGTCCCTCGGGGGGCTCTAATCAGCCCCAGCATTTT
TRBJ1-1	TRBV9	.	.	CASSARGARENTEAFF	TGTGCCAGCAGCGCCCGGGGAGCTCGTGAAAACACTGAAGCTTTCTTT
TRBJ2-7	TRBV5-1	.	.	CASSVGGAAYEQYF	TGCGCCAGCTCCGTTGGGGGGGCAGCCTACGAGCAGTACTTC
TRBJ2-5	TRBV7-9	.	TRBD2	CASSLWRWSGGYQETQYF	TGTGCCAGCAGCTTATGGCGGTGGAGCGGGGGGTACCAAGAGACCCAGTACTTC
TRBJ1-5	TRBV18	.	TRBD1	CASSPTGSGQPQHF	TGTGCCAGCTCACCGACAGGGTCCGGGCAGCCCCAGCATTTT
TRBJ1-6	TRBV11-2	.	TRBD1	CASSLDRVNSPLHF	TGTGCCAGCAGCTTGGACAGGGTTAATTCACCCCTCCACTTT
TRBJ1-4	TRBV7-9	.	.	CASSLGTGLKLFF	TGTGCCAGCAGCTTGGGGACGGGACTAAAACTGTTTTTT
TRBJ2-3	TRBV9	.	.	CASSVSTSGGTDTQYF	TGTGCCAGCAGCGTATCAACCTCAGGGGGCACAGATACGCAGTATTTT
TRBJ1-6	TRBV19	.	.	CASSIAGGDGSPLHF	TGTGCCAGTAGTATAGCGGGGGGCGACGGTTCACCCCTCCACTTT
TRBJ2-3	TRBV24-1	.	.	CATSDQTAEAIDTQYF	TGTGCCACCAGTGACCAGACAGCTGAGGCAATCGATACGCAGTATTTT
TRBJ2-7	TRBV5-6	.	.	CASSSGSGSSLYEQYF	TGTGCCAGCAGCTCCGGGAGTGGGAGTTCGTTGTACGAGCAGTACTTC
TRBJ1-4	TRBV18	.	.	CASSPSGWKEKLFF	TGTGCCAGCTCCCCGTCCGGGTGGAAGGAAAAACTGTTTTTT
TRBJ1-6	TRBV14	few	.	CASSQGQYNSPLHF	TGTGCCAGCAGCCAAGGACAGTATAATTCACCCCTCCACTTT
TRBJ2-4	TRBV20-1	.	.	CSARVPSIQYF	TGCAGTGCTAGAGTCCCCAGCATTCAGTACTTC
TRBJ1-1	TRBV5-1	.	TRBD1	CASSLTGGWSDTEAFF	TGCGCCAGCAGCCTGACAGGGGGCTGGTCGGACACTGAAGCTTTCTTT
TRBJ2-3	TRBV5-1	.	TRBD1	CASSPGTGITDTQYF	TGCGCCAGCAGCCCCGGGACAGGGATCACAGATACGCAGTATTTT
TRBJ2-7	TRBV4-1	.	TRBD2	CASSQLPGSGSSDEQYF	TGCGCCAGCAGCCAACTCCCGGGGAGCGGGAGCTCGGACGAGCAGTACTTC
TRBJ1-2	TRBV11-2	few	TRBD1	CASSQPGTGHYGYTF	TGTGCCAGCAGCCAACCCGGGACAGGCCACTATGGCTACACCTTC
TRBJ1-1	TRBV18	.	TRBD1	CASSPMTGLMNTEAFF	TGTGCCAGCTCACCAATGACAGGGCTAATGAACACTGAAGCTTTCTTT
TRBJ2-7	TRBV7-9	.	TRBD2	CASSLVGGSSYEQYF	TGTGCCAGCAGCTTAGTCGGCGGGAGCTCCTACGAGCAGTACTTC
TRBJ2-1	TRBV5-1	.	.	CASSLASIDEQFF	TGCGCCAGCAGCTTGGCTAGCATCGATGAGCAGTTCTTC
TRBJ2-3	TRBV28	.	.	CASSPQGQGTDTQYF	TGTGCCAGCAGTCCCCAGGGGCAGGGTACAGATACGCAGTATTTT
TRBJ1-1	TRBV19	.	.	CASTFGGVFTEAFF	TGTGCCAGTACCTTTGGAGGGGTTTTCACTGAAGCTTTCTTT
TRBJ2-1	TRBV19	.	TRBD1	CASSFRDRGSNEQFF	TGTGCCAGTAGTTTCCGGGACAGGGGTAGTAATGAGCAGTTCTTC
TRBJ2-7	TRBV6-5	.	.	CASSPGGARYEQYF	TGTGCCAGCAGTCCTGGGGGGGCTCGGTACGAGCAGTACTTC
TRBJ2-2	TRBV11-3	.	TRBD1	CASSLDPGQGVSGTGELFF	TGTGCCAGCAGCTTAGATCCGGGACAGGGGGTATCGGGCACCGGGGAGCTGTTTTTT
TRBJ2-1	TRBV3-1/TRBV3-2	.	.	CASSLVWRGSYNEQFF	TGTGCCAGCAGCCTTGTTTGGCGGGGCTCCTACAATGAGCAGTTCTTC